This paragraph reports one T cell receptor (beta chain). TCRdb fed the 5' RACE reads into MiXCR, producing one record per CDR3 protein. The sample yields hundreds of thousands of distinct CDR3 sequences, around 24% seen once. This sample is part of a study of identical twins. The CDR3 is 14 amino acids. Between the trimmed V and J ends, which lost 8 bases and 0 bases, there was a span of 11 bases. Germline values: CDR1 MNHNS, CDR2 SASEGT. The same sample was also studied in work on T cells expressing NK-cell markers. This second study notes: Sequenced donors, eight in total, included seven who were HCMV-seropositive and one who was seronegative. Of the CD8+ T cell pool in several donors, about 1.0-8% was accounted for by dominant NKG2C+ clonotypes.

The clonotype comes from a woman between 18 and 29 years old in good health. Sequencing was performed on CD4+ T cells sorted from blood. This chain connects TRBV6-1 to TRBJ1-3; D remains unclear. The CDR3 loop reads CASCVGISGNTIYF. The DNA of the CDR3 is TGTGCCAGCTGCGTCGGGATCTCTGGAAACACCATATATTTT.